A selection of T cell receptor beta chains follows, all from one sample in a study of shared T cell receptors in the human thymus. This table comes from immunoSEQ multiplex PCR, and its TCRdb copy is limited to in-frame clones, with some not included. The profile shows some 640,000 clones, about 89% of them singletons. These same data were also listed under a study on human thymus T cells.

Sequencing was performed on thymocytes. These receptors all come from a boy under three years old with a congenital heart defect. Each CDR3 is given with its conserved first and last residue. The D gene is left open where the match is weak. The size field is filled for only some rows; it gives once, few, many or a size class.

clone_size	d_call	v_call	j_call	cdr3_nt	cdr3_aa
once	TRBD1	TRBV4-3	TRBJ2-3	TGCGCCAGCAGCACCGGGACAGCTGCCTTTGGGACAGATACGCAGTATTTT	CASSTGTAAFGTDTQYF
once	TRBD2	TRBV29-1	TRBJ2-7	TGCAGCGTTAAGACTAGCGGGCCCTACGAGCAGTACTTC	CSVKTSGPYEQYF
-	-	TRBV6-5	TRBJ1-1	TGTGCCAGCAGTGGCCGGGACACCAGAAGGTGGGCTTTCTTT	CASSGRDTRRWAFF
-	TRBD2	TRBV2	TRBJ2-7	TGTGCCAGCAAACAGGCAGGGGGACTAGCGGGAGACGAGCAGTACTTC	CASKQAGGLAGDEQYF
-	TRBD1	TRBV4-3	TRBJ2-1	TGCGCCAGCAGCCAAAAAAAGGGGGCGAGGCTAGAAGACAATGAGCAGTTCTTC	CASSQKKGARLEDNEQFF
-	-	TRBV7-2	TRBJ2-5	TGTGCCAGCAGCCAGAGGACAGCTTTTGAGACCCAGTACTTC	CASSQRTAFETQYF
-	TRBD1	TRBV28	TRBJ1-4	TGTGCCAGCAGACCAGAAACAGGGGGAGGTGAAAAACTGTTTTTT	CASRPETGGGEKLFF
once	TRBD1	TRBV27	TRBJ2-7	TGTGCCAGCAGGGACAGGGGAAAGAGCTCCTACGAGCAGTACTTC	CASRDRGKSSYEQYF
-	TRBD1	TRBV15	TRBJ1-2	TGTGCCACCAGCAGACGGACAGGGTTTAATGGCTACACCTTC	CATSRRTGFNGYTF
once	-	TRBV19	TRBJ2-3	TGTGCCAGTAGTACCCAATCCCAGGCGGGGGCCACAGATACGCAGTATTTT	CASSTQSQAGATDTQYF
-	-	TRBV9	TRBJ1-4	TGTGCCAGCAGCACCCGAGGGGAGGCAACTAATGAAAAACTGTTTTTT	CASSTRGEATNEKLFF
-	TRBD1	TRBV28	TRBJ1-2	TGTGCCAGCAGTACAGGGGGCTGGGGCTACACCTTC	CASSTGGWGYTF
-	TRBD2	TRBV5-8	TRBJ2-2	TGTGCCAGCAGCCCCGATAGCGGGAGGTATACCGGGGAGCTGTTTTTT	CASSPDSGRYTGELFF
-	TRBD2	TRBV7-8	TRBJ2-2	TGTGCCAGCAGCTTAGTGGGGGGGGTTCCCTTAACCGGGGAGCTGTTTTTT	CASSLVGGVPLTGELFF
-	TRBD1	TRBV5-1	TRBJ1-1	TGCGCCAGCAGCTTGGAACAGGGGCTCCACACTGAAGCTTTCTTT	CASSLEQGLHTEAFF
-	TRBD1	TRBV19	TRBJ1-2	TGTGCCAGTAGTATAGGACAGGGTCGTGGAGGCTACACCTTC	CASSIGQGRGGYTF
once	-	TRBV15	TRBJ1-2	TGTGCCACCAGCAGAGATCCCCTTAATTATGGCTACACCTTC	CATSRDPLNYGYTF
-	-	TRBV27	TRBJ2-6	TGTGCCAGCAGTTCCCCCCGGACAGCAAGATCTGGGGCCAACGTCCTGACTTTC	CASSSPRTARSGANVLTF
-	TRBD1	TRBV28	TRBJ1-1	TGTGCCAGCAGTTTATGGGGAGGGACAGGGGGTACTGAAGCTTTCTTT	CASSLWGGTGGTEAFF
-	-	TRBV30	TRBJ1-4	TGTGCCTGGAGTGCGGACGTCAGGGTTTCTGAGGAAAAACTGTTTTTT	CAWSADVRVSEEKLFF
-	-	TRBV4-1	TRBJ2-1	TGCGCCAGCAGCCAAGATCGCCTAGTTGTAGGCAATGAGCAGTTCTTC	CASSQDRLVVGNEQFF
-	TRBD2	TRBV5-1	TRBJ2-7	TGCGCCAGCAGCTCTTACCTAGCGGCAATTTCCTACGAGCAGTACTTC	CASSSYLAAISYEQYF
-	-	TRBV28	TRBJ1-6	TGTGCCAGCCTCCGGGCCGGGGGGAAACGGTCACCCCTCCACTTT	CASLRAGGKRSPLHF
few	TRBD2	TRBV4-3	TRBJ2-7	TGCGCCAGCAGCCAAGGGGTAGCGGGGGCCCCCTACGAGCAGTACTTC	CASSQGVAGAPYEQYF
-	-	TRBV28	TRBJ1-2	TGTGCCAGCAGGCTCCGACACCTGCCTAACTATGGCTACACCTTC	CASRLRHLPNYGYTF
once	-	TRBV9	TRBJ1-5	TGTGCCAGCAGCGTTTTGGGAGACAAGCCCCAGCATTTT	CASSVLGDKPQHF
-	-	TRBV10-1	TRBJ1-1	TGCGCCAGCAGTAACAGGCCCTCGAACACTGAAGCTTTCTTT	CASSNRPSNTEAFF
-	TRBD1	TRBV27	TRBJ2-7	TGTGCCAGCAGTCTAAGGACAGGGCGCACCTACGAGCAGTACTTC	CASSLRTGRTYEQYF
once	TRBD1	TRBV5-6	TRBJ1-6	TGTGCCAGCAGCATACAGGGGGCGAGGAATTCACCCCTCCACTTT	CASSIQGARNSPLHF
-	-	TRBV5-4	TRBJ1-2	TGTGCCAGCAGCTTGGGGGGGCTCCAGGGTTTTAACTATGGCTACACCTTC	CASSLGGLQGFNYGYTF
-	TRBD1	TRBV10-2	TRBJ2-7	TGCGCCAGCAGTGGGGGGTGGACAGGTCCCTACGAGCAGTACTTC	CASSGGWTGPYEQYF
-	-	TRBV7-9	TRBJ1-2	TGTGCCAGCAGCCCACCGGAGAAGACAGGCCTCTATGGCTACACCTTC	CASSPPEKTGLYGYTF
-	TRBD1	TRBV12-5	TRBJ1-2	TGTGCTAGTGGCTCCGGGACAGTCAATTTCCTGTATGGCTACACCTTC	CASGSGTVNFLYGYTF
-	TRBD1	TRBV13	TRBJ1-4	TGTGCCAGCAGCGTCGATAGCTGGGACAGGGACCATCAGGCTGATGCAACTAATGAAAAACTGTTTTTT	CASSVDSWDRDHQADATNEKLFF
-	TRBD2	TRBV7-6	TRBJ2-3	TGTGCCAGCAGCTTAGCTCAACCGCTAGCGGGAGGGCTCTTTCCAGATACGCAGTATTTT	CASSLAQPLAGGLFPDTQYF
-	TRBD1	TRBV18	TRBJ1-1	TGTGCCAGCTCATCGGGACAGGGAGCCACTGAAGCTTTCTTT	CASSSGQGATEAFF
-	-	TRBV12-5	TRBJ1-6	TGTGCTAGTGGTTTGGTACTAAAGGCATCCAGGGGCCTTTCACCCCTCCACTTT	CASGLVLKASRGLSPLHF
-	TRBD1	TRBV27	TRBJ2-1	TGTGCCAGCAGCCGTATGGTATGGAGAGGGACAGGTGACAATGAGCAGTTCTTC	CASSRMVWRGTGDNEQFF
-	-	TRBV28	TRBJ2-3	TGTGCCAGCAGTTTATGCAAGGACAGGGTAAATCTAGCGGGGAGTTTCTCGGAGGATACGCAGTATTTT	CASSLCKDRVNLAGSFSEDTQYF
-	-	TRBV25-1	TRBJ2-1	TGTGCCAGCAGGGACAGAAACAATGAGCAGTTCTTC	CASRDRNNEQFF
-	TRBD1	TRBV19	TRBJ2-3	TGTGCCAGTAGCCAGGACAGGGGCGACACAGATACGCAGTATTTT	CASSQDRGDTDTQYF
-	TRBD2	TRBV30	TRBJ2-1	TGTGCCGCCCTTCTTGGCGGGAGTTACAATGAGCAGTTCTTC	CAALLGGSYNEQFF
once	TRBD1	TRBV7-2	TRBJ1-3	TGTGCCAGCAGCCACCGGGACAGGTCGTCGGTGGCTGGAAACACCATATATTTT	CASSHRDRSSVAGNTIYF
-	TRBD1	TRBV9	TRBJ1-1	TGTGCCAGCAGCGCAGGGACAGGGGCGAACACTGAAGCTTTCTTT	CASSAGTGANTEAFF
-	TRBD2	TRBV15	TRBJ2-1	TGTGCCACCAGCCCATTGAATAGCGGGCCCGAAAATGAGCAGTTCTTC	CATSPLNSGPENEQFF
-	-	TRBV28	TRBJ1-5	TGTGCCAGCAGCAGACACCCTCATCAGCCCCAGCATTTT	CASSRHPHQPQHF
-	-	TRBV20-1	TRBJ2-4	TGCAGTGCTAAGTTTCCGGACATTCAGTACTTC	CSAKFPDIQYF
-	-	TRBV2	TRBJ1-2	TGTGCCAGCAGTGACTCGGGTTATGGCTACACCTTC	CASSDSGYGYTF
-	TRBD1	TRBV7-9	TRBJ1-5	TGTGCCAGCAGCCAGGGGGATCAGCCCCAGCATTTT	CASSQGDQPQHF
-	TRBD1	TRBV5-3	TRBJ2-7	TGTGCCAGAAGCTTGGTGGCTTGCCCCCCGTACAGGGGCTCCTACGAGCAGTACTTC	CARSLVACPPYRGSYEQYF
-	TRBD2	TRBV5-1	TRBJ2-7	TGCGCCAGCAGCAACGGGACTAGCGGGGACTCCTACGAGCAGTACTTC	CASSNGTSGDSYEQYF
-	TRBD2	TRBV7-2	TRBJ2-3	TGTGCCAGCAGCTTACCTCTGACTAGCGGGGGGGCGGATACGCAGTATTTT	CASSLPLTSGGADTQYF
-	TRBD2	TRBV7-8	TRBJ2-3	TGTGCCAGCAGCTTTCTAGCGGGAGATACGCAGTATTTT	CASSFLAGDTQYF
-	TRBD1	TRBV5-1	TRBJ1-6	TGCGCCAGCAGCTTACCGGGACAGGGTTATTCACCCCTCCACTTT	CASSLPGQGYSPLHF
-	TRBD2	TRBV9	TRBJ2-7	TGTGCCAGCAGCGTGGGACTAGCGGGAGTCCGACACGAGCAGTACTTC	CASSVGLAGVRHEQYF
-	-	TRBV4-1	TRBJ1-5	TGCGCCAGCAGCCGCGACCCAGGGTTAAACGATCAGCCCCAGCATTTT	CASSRDPGLNDQPQHF
-	-	TRBV18	TRBJ2-5	TGTGCCAGCTCACTCAGGATTGTGGGCGAGACCCAGTACTTC	CASSLRIVGETQYF
-	TRBD1	TRBV6-5	TRBJ2-5	TGTGCCAGCTCAGGGGGCGATGAGACCCAGTACTTC	CASSGGDETQYF